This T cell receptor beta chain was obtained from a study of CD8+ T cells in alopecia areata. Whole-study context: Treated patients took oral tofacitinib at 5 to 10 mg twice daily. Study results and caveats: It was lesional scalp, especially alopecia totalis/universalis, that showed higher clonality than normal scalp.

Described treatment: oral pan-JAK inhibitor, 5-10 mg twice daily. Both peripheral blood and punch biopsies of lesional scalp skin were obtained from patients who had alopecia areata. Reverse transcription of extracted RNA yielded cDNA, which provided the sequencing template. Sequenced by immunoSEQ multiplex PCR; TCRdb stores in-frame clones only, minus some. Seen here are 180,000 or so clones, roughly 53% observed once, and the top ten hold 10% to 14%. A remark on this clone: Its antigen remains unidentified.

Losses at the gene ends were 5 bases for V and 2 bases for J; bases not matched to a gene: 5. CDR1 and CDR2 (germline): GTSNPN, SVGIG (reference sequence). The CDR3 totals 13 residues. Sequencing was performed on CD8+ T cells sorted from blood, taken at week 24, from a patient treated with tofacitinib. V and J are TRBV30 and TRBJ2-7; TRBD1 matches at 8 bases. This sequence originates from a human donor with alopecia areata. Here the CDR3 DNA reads TGTGCCTGGGGGACAGGCCATGCCTACGAGCAGTACTTC. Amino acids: CAWGTGHAYEQYF. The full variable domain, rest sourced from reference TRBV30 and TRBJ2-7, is SQTIHQWPATLVQPVGSPLSLECTVEGTSNPNLYWYRQAAGRGLQLLFYSVGIGQISSEVPQNLSASRPQDRQFILSSKKLLLSDSGFYLCAWGTGHAYEQYFGPGTRLTVT.